A selection of T cell receptor beta chains follows, all from one sample in a study of response to subunit inactivated influenza vaccine. TCRdb reprocessed the RT-PCR reads via MiXCR and lists one record per CDR3 protein. The table records under 550,000 distinct CDR3 sequences, less than 7.5% of them present only once. The source material was PBMCs from blood, sampled less than 30 months after vaccination. The receptors shown here come from a man between 50 and 69 years old who received an inactivated influenza vaccine. Both conserved end residues are part of each CDR3. The D gene is left open where the match is weak. Clone size, where shown, is once, few, many, or a class for clones that have expanded.

d_call | j_call | clone_size | v_call | cdr3_aa | cdr3_nt
NA | TRBJ2-7 | many | TRBV14 | CASSQVADLSSYEQYF | TGTGCCAGCAGCCAAGTAGCAGACCTGAGCTCCTACGAGCAGTACTTC
NA | TRBJ2-6 | NA | TRBV4-3 | CASSRDNTGANVLTF | TGCGCCAGCAGCCGGGACAATACCGGGGCCAACGTCCTGACTTTC
NA | TRBJ2-3 | NA | TRBV30 | CAWSVLGDTQYF | TGTGCCTGGAGTGTACTTGGAGATACGCAGTATTTT
TRBD1 | TRBJ1-2 | many | TRBV14 | CASSQDGTAGFYGYTF | TGTGCCAGCAGCCAAGATGGGACAGCGGGATTCTATGGCTACACCTTC
TRBD1 | TRBJ1-1 | many | TRBV20-1 | CSARGNRGATEAFF | TGCAGTGCTAGAGGAAACAGGGGTGCCACTGAAGCTTTCTTT
NA | TRBJ2-1 | few | TRBV3-1 | CASSFNGQYNEQFF | TGTGCCAGCAGCTTCAATGGACAATACAATGAGCAGTTCTTC
NA | TRBJ1-1 | many | TRBV5-1 | CASSLGQTMNTEAFF | TGCGCCAGCAGCTTGGGACAGACCATGAACACTGAAGCTTTCTTT
NA | TRBJ2-3 | many | TRBV6-5 | CASSSWTEQTDTQYF | TGTGCCAGCAGTTCTTGGACAGAACAAACAGATACGCAGTATTTT
NA | TRBJ1-2 | NA | TRBV18 | CASSSEQGGYGYTF | TGTGCCAGCTCGTCCGAACAGGGAGGCTATGGCTACACCTTC
TRBD2 | TRBJ2-3 | NA | TRBV12-3/TRBV12-4 | CASSWVVAGGTDTQYF | TGTGCCAGCAGCTGGGTGGTAGCGGGGGGCACAGATACGCAGTATTTT